This T cell receptor (beta chain) was found in a study of T cell responses to AZD1222 COVID-19 vaccine. Sequencing used immunoSEQ multiplex PCR; TCRdb keeps in-frame clones, though not all of them. The table includes about 83,000 clones, 80% to 90% detected once. Study-level results: After two AZD1222 doses, spike-specific TCR breadth and depth rose versus day 0. Seropositivity was recorded at baseline in only 6 or 7 AZD1222 recipients. At 160-218 and 743-854, vaccine-associated CD4 TCRs were dominant, and they spanned spike. The sample set comprised mostly white British donors with more females, and clonal diversity was possibly underestimated.

In the case of this clone: Its antigen is not known.

The TCR was taken from an adult who received the AZD1222 COVID-19 vaccine. The sequences come from peripheral blood, collected 28 days after the second AZD1222 dose.

CDR3 sequence reads: CASSPREGVSDEQYF. In DNA, the CDR3 is TGTGCCAGCAGTCCACGGGAGGGCGTATCCGACGAGCAGTACTTC. The chain uses TRBV6-2 or TRBV6-3 and TRBJ2-7; the match to TRBD2 covers 8 bases. The CDR3 is 15 amino acids. Trimming cost V 5 bases and J 5 bases; bases outside gene matches: 11. Germline CDR1 is MNHEY and CDR2 is SVGEGT.